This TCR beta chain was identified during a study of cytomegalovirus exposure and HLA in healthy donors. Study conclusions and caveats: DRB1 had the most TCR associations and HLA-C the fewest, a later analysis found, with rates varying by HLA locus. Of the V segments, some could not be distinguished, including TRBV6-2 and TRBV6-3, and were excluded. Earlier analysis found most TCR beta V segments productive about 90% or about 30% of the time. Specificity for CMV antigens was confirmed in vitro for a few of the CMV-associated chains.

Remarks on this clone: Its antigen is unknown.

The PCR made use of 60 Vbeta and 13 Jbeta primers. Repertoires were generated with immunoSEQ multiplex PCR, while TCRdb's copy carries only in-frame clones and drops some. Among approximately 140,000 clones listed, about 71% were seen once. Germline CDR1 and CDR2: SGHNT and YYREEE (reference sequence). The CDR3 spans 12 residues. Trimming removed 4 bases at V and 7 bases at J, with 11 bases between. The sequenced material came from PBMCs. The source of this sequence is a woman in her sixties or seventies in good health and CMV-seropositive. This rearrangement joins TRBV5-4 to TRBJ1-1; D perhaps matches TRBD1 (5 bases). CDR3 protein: CASSGGTLEAFF. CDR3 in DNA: TGTGCCAGCAGCGGCGGGACCCTTGAAGCTTTCTTT. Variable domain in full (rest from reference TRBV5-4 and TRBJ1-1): ETGVTQSPTHLIKTRGQQVTLRCSSQSGHNTVSWYQQALGQGPQFIFQYYREEENGRGNFPPRFSGLQFPNYSSELNVNALELDDSALYLCASSGGTLEAFFGQGTRLTVV.